The rows below give T cell receptor beta chains drawn from one sample of a study of shared clonotypes between healthy human individuals. Produced via immunoSEQ multiplex PCR; TCRdb's table is partial and in-frame only. The table lists about 230,000 clones, over 50% of them singletons. Specimen: memory CD4+ T cells sorted from blood. Receptors originate from a man in his thirties or forties in good health. The conserved cysteine and the conserved F or W are not part of the CDR3 here. The D gene is left open where the match is weak.

j_call d_call v_call cdr3_aa
TRBJ1-1 - TRBV2 ASSEVTGGNTEAF
TRBJ1-1 - TRBV28 ATKTDSQAF
TRBJ2-4 TRBD1 TRBV7-2 ASSNPWDRVISKNIQY
TRBJ2-2 - TRBV7-9 ASSPEGTGELF
TRBJ1-4 - TRBV29-1 SVRLRGLHSEANEKLF
TRBJ2-3 TRBD2 TRBV6-4 ASSASTSKGDTQY
TRBJ1-5 TRBD1 TRBV7-2 ASSKRPTGGQPQH
TRBJ2-7 TRBD2 TRBV6-1 ASSEAGGRHEQY
TRBJ2-7 - TRBV7-2 ASSLEATYEQY
TRBJ2-1 - TRBV5-4 ASSLEGQRNEQF
TRBJ2-3 - TRBV5-1 ASRFGPGDTQY
TRBJ2-1 - TRBV7-2 ASSEGQSYGVQF
TRBJ2-7 - TRBV5-6 ASSLDYNNEQY
TRBJ2-2 - TRBV19 ASSIQVLEDGELF
TRBJ2-5 - TRBV10-2 ASSDMNRAVVTETQY